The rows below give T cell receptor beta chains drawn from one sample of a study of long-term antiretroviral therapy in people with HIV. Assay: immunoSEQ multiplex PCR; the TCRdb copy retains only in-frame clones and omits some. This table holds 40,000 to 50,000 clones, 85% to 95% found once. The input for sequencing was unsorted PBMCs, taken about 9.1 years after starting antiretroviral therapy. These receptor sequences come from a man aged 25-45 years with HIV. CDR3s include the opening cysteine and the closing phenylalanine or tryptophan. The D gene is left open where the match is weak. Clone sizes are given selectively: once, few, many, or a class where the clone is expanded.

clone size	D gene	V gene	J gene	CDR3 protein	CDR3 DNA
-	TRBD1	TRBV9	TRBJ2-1	CASSAQGESYNEQFF	TGTGCCAGCAGCGCCCAGGGGGAATCCTACAATGAGCAGTTCTTC
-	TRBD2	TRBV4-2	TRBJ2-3	CASSPGLVVADTQYF	TGTGCCAGCAGCCCTGGACTAGTAGTCGCTGATACGCAGTATTTT
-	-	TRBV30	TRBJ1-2	CAWSGQSTYGYTF	TGTGCCTGGAGTGGACAGTCTACTTATGGCTACACCTTC
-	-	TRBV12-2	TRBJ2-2	CASRPHNPARRCPGELFF	TGTGCAAGTCGCCCGCATAATCCGGCAAGACGTTGTCCGGGGGAGCTGTTTTTT
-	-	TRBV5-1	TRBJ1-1	CASSPDGNTEAFF	TGCGCCAGCAGCCCAGATGGAAACACTGAAGCTTTCTTT
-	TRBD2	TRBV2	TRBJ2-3	CASRETSASSTDTQYF	TGTGCCAGCAGGGAGACTAGCGCCTCTAGCACAGATACGCAGTATTTT
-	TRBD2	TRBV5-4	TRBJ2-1	CASSPPGLENNEQFF	TGTGCCAGCAGCCCCCCGGGACTAGAAAACAATGAGCAGTTCTTC
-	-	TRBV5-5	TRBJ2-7	CASSIGGIFEQYF	TGTGCCAGCAGCATCGGGGGAATATTCGAGCAGTACTTC
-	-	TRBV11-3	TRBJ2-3	CASSLESRDTQYF	TGTGCCAGCAGCTTAGAGAGTCGGGATACGCAGTATTTT
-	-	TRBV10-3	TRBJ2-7	CAIRRDQPDSSYEQYF	TGTGCCATCAGGCGGGACCAGCCCGATAGCTCCTACGAGCAGTACTTC
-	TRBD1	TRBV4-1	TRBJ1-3	CASSQPGQGSGNTIYF	TGCGCCAGCAGCCAACCCGGACAGGGCTCTGGAAACACCATATATTTT
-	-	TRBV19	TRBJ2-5	CASSIQGIDQETQYF	TGTGCCAGTAGTATACAGGGGATCGATCAAGAGACCCAGTACTTC
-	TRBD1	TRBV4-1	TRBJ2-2	CASSLSSGTDTGELFF	TGCGCCAGCAGCCTATCCTCCGGGACAGACACCGGGGAGCTGTTTTTT
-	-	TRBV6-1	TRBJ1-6	CASSEPARGGESPLHF	TGTGCCAGCAGTGAGCCGGCCCGCGGGGGGGAATCACCCCTCCACTTT
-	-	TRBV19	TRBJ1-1	CASSILTGADTEAFF	TGTGCCAGTAGTATACTGACAGGCGCGGACACTGAAGCTTTCTTT
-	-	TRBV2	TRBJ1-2	CASSPQGNYGYTF	TGTGCCAGCAGTCCGCAGGGGAACTATGGCTACACCTTC
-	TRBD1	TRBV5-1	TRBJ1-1	CASSPDRGRRGSTEAFF	TGCGCCAGCAGCCCGGACAGGGGGCGAAGGGGCTCCACTGAAGCTTTCTTT
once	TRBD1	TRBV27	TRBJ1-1	CASSVDRGTEAFF	TGTGCCAGCAGTGTCGACAGGGGTACTGAAGCTTTCTTT
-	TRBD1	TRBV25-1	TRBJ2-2	CASSADRGPAGELFF	TGTGCCAGCAGTGCAGACAGGGGCCCGGCCGGGGAGCTGTTTTTT
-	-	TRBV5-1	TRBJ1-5	CASSPGEGHQPQHF	TGCGCCAGCAGCCCGGGTGAAGGGCATCAGCCCCAGCATTTT
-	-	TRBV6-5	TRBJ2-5	CASSRDFQETQYF	TGTGCCAGCAGTCGGGACTTCCAAGAGACCCAGTACTTC
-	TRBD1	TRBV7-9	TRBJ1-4	CASSLIRGQANEKLFF	TGTGCCAGCAGCTTAATTCGGGGACAGGCTAATGAAAAACTGTTTTTT